Below are 23 T cell receptor beta chains sequenced from a single sample in a study of blood T cells in healthy people across ages. It was with a sample-barcoded 5' primer and a J-beta primer mix that a second PCR of about 7 to 12 cycles was run. Each CDR3 protein gets one entry after TCRdb re-called the 5' RACE reads with MiXCR. This sample has 1.2 million to 1.5 million distinct CDR3 sequences, with approximately 59% found just once. The sequenced sample consisted of blood. Every receptor here comes from a man younger than 30 in good health.

The V and J genes are TRBV28 and TRBJ1-5; the D is unclear. The V end was cut by 1 base, the J end by 0 bases, with 10 bases between. This CDR3 is 16 amino acids long. Per germline, CDR1 MDHEN and CDR2 SYDVKM. The CDR3, as DNA: TGTGCCAGCAGTTTATTATTGGGAGGTAGCAATCAGCCCCAGCATTTT. Translated, it gives CASSLLLGGSNQPQHF.

The J gene is TRBJ2-5, the V gene TRBV6-5, with D maybe TRBD1 (6 bases). The DNA matches TRBJ2-7 better at its end, which makes the J call doubtful. The CDR3 extends over 15 amino acids. From germline, CDR1 is MNHEY and CDR2 SVGAGI. The CDR3 DNA sequence: TGTGCCAGCAGTTACTCGGTAGGGGGACGTTTCGAGCAGTACTTC. Residues: CASSYSVGGRFEQYF.

As concerns this clonotype: A read error may account for a junction end that differs from germline. V is TRBV4-2 and J is TRBJ2-2; TRBD1 matches at 10 bases. Germline CDR1 is LGHNA and CDR2 is YNFKEQ. The CDR3 spans 16 residues. CDR3 residues: CASSEETGGNTGELFF. In DNA form, the CDR3 reads TGTGCCAGCAGCGAAGAGACAGGGGGCAACACCGGGGAGCTGTTTTTT.

This clonotype has only a few counts. Sequence at one end of the junction differs from germline and may be a read error. This chain joins TRBV4-1 and TRBJ2-7; tentative D call: TRBD1 (5 bases). CDR3 length: 15 amino acids. Germline CDR1 reads MGHRA; CDR2 reads YSYEKL. As DNA, the CDR3 is TGCGCCAGCAGTCAAGTAGGGGATCTCTCCTACGAGCAGTACTTC. Amino acids: CASSQVGDLSYEQYF.

Points on this clonotype: Germline is not matched at one junction end, which may reflect a read error. This chain links TRBV7-9 with TRBJ1-1, with 8 bases identical to TRBD1. Per germline, CDR1 SEHNR and CDR2 FQNEAQ (reference sequence). The CDR3 spans 11 residues. CDR3 sequence: CQGALVVEAFF. The CDR3 DNA is TGCCAGGGGGCGCTTGTGGTTGAAGCTTTCTTT.

This chain connects TRBV13 to TRBJ2-7; 7 bases align to TRBD1. Losses at the gene ends were 2 bases for V and 7 bases for J; bases not matched to a gene: 11. The CDR3 covers 15 residues. CDR1 and CDR2 from the germline V gene are PRHDT and FYEKMQ (reference sequence). The CDR3 DNA sequence: TGTGCCAGCAGCTTAACAACAGGGGAAACGGAGGAGCAGTACTTC. Its protein is CASSLTTGETEEQYF. Combining the CDR3 with reference TRBV13 and TRBJ2-7 gives the whole variable domain AAGVIQSPRHLIKEKRETATLKCYPIPRHDTVYWYQQGPGQDPQFLISFYEKMQSDKGSIPDRFSAQQFSDYHSELNMSSLELGDSALYFCASSLTTGETEEQYFGPGTRLTVT.

CDR3 sequence reads: CSATLAVSYNEQFF. The CDR3 region has the DNA TGCAGTGCAACTCTAGCGGTCTCCTACAATGAGCAGTTCTTC. The chain links TRBV20-1 to TRBJ2-1; 7 bases match TRBD2. This CDR3 has 14 amino acids. Per the germline V gene, CDR1 is DFQATT and CDR2 is SNEGSKA (reference sequence). With V trimmed by 6 bases and J by 0 bases, 5 bases remained unmatched.

The genes are TRBV9 and TRBJ1-1, with TRBD1 as a possible D gene (5 bases). V lost 0 bases to trimming and J lost 0 bases, with 21 bases between them. The CDR3 spans 19 residues. Per germline, CDR1 SGDLS and CDR2 YYNGEE. Here the CDR3 reads CASSVGQGPMRRMNTEAFF. CDR3 in DNA: TGTGCCAGCAGCGTAGGGCAGGGACCCATGCGACGCATGAACACTGAAGCTTTCTTT. Full variable domain (remainder filled in from reference TRBV9 and TRBJ1-1): DSGVTQTPKHLITATGQRVTLRCSPRSGDLSVYWYQQSLDQGLQFLIQYYNGEERAKGNILERFSAQQFPDLHSELNLSSLELGDSALYFCASSVGQGPMRRMNTEAFFGQGTRLTVV.

This sequence joins TRBV11-2 and TRBJ2-7; maybe TRBD2 (5 bases). V lost 6 bases and J 0 bases, leaving 18 bases between the germline ends. Germline-derived CDR1 and CDR2 are SGHAT and FQNNGV. This CDR3 is 16 amino acids long. CDR3 DNA: TGTGCCAGCAGTCCACCCCAGCCCGGACTCTCCTACGAGCAGTACTTC. Translating it yields CASSPPQPGLSYEQYF.

V and J are TRBV20-1 and TRBJ2-1; no definite D call. The CDR3 is made up of 13 amino acids. Germline V lookup: CDR1 DFQATT, CDR2 SNEGSKA (reference sequence). The V and J ends lost 4 bases and 3 bases respectively, with 10 bases between them. The DNA for the CDR3 is TGCAGTGCTACCCCAGCCCTCTACAATGAGCAGTTCTTC. It encodes CSATPALYNEQFF.

This clonotype turned up a few times. The chain joins TRBV3-1 to TRBJ2-1, with D unresolved. In germline, CDR1 is LGHDT, CDR2 YNNKEL (reference sequence). The CDR3 totals 13 residues. Trimming stripped 3 bases from V and 10 bases from J, with 13 bases between. The CDR3 sequence is CASSQNRLGEQFF. CDR3 coding DNA: TGTGCCAGCAGCCAGAACCGGCTAGGGGAGCAGTTCTTC.

The rearrangement links TRBV7-2 to TRBJ2-4; D call uncertain. Judging by the DNA end, TRBJ2-7 fits better; the J call may be wrong. CDR1 is SGHTA, CDR2 FQGNSA, per germline. CDR3 size: 13 residues. CDR3 in amino acids: CASSLTGIDEQYF. In DNA form, the CDR3 reads TGTGCCAGCAGCTTAACTGGCATCGACGAGCAGTACTTC.

The chain combines TRBV12-5 with TRBJ1-1, with a weak D call TRBD1 (6 bases). CDR3 length: 13 residues. Germline CDR1 and CDR2: LGHNT and FRNRAP. V was clipped by 7 bases and J by 2 bases, with 11 bases between them. The CDR3 is CASEGDTNTEAFF. Written as DNA, the CDR3 is TGTGCTAGTGAGGGGGACACAAACACTGAAGCTTTCTTT.

V is TRBV6-2 or TRBV6-3 and J is TRBJ1-1; unclear D gene. CDR1 and CDR2 (germline): MNHEY, SVGEGT. Trimming removed 2 bases at V and 2 bases at J, with 6 bases between. This CDR3 region has 13 residues. CDR3 protein: CASSYNRNTEAFF. CDR3 nucleotide sequence: TGTGCCAGCAGTTACAACAGAAACACTGAAGCTTTCTTT.

This clonotype was found a few times. The V and J genes are TRBV12-3 or TRBV12-4 and TRBJ1-5; no clear D. Trimming removed 4 bases from V and 5 bases from J, with 9 bases in between. This CDR3 spans 13 amino acids. DNA for the CDR3: TGTGCCAGCAGTTCAATGCCCGATCAGCCCCAGCATTTT. Protein product: CASSSMPDQPQHF.

J is TRBJ2-1 and V is TRBV7-2; D call uncertain. Trimming pared 0 bases from V and 9 bases from J, leaving 9 bases between. Germline values: CDR1 SGHTA, CDR2 FQGNSA. The CDR3 length is 13 residues. CDR3 DNA sequence: TGTGCCAGCAGCTTAGCGTCTAAGAGTGAGCAGTTCTTC. Amino acid sequence: CASSLASKSEQFF.

There are a few counts of this clonotype. The chain is built from TRBV20-1 and TRBJ2-1; weak D call: TRBD2 (6 bases). The CDR3 sequence is 14 residues long. Trimming removed 5 bases at V and 5 bases at J, with 16 bases between. Germline V gives CDR1 DFQATT, CDR2 SNEGSKA (reference sequence). CDR3 in amino acids: CSADGTEGDNEQFF. Written as DNA, the CDR3 is TGCAGTGCTGACGGGACGGAGGGCGACAATGAGCAGTTCTTC.

This clonotype has just one count. The junction differs from germline at one of its ends, possibly a read error. The rearrangement uses TRBV20-1 and TRBJ2-5, with TRBD2 matching 10 bases. The germline V gene encodes CDR1 DFQATT and CDR2 SNEGSKA (reference sequence). The CDR3 covers 17 residues. CDR3 sequence reads: CGARLMPGLAPYNEQYF. CDR3 in DNA: TGCGGTGCTAGACTGATGCCGGGACTAGCGCCTTACAATGAGCAGTACTTC.

J is TRBJ2-7 and V is TRBV20-1; D may be TRBD2 (5 bases). The CDR3 totals 13 residues. Germline CDR1 is DFQATT and CDR2 is SNEGSKA (reference sequence). CDR3 sequence reads: CSASNSEHYEQYF. In DNA form, the CDR3 reads TGCAGCGCAAGTAATAGCGAACACTACGAGCAGTACTTC.

The chain recombines TRBV20-1 with TRBJ2-1, with 8 bases identical to TRBD2. CDR1 and CDR2 (germline): DFQATT, SNEGSKA (reference sequence). The CDR3 is 15 residues long. Trimming cost V 3 bases and J 10 bases; bases outside gene matches: 14. The CDR3 protein is CSARVTSGLWDEQFF. The CDR3 DNA is TGCAGTGCTAGGGTCACTAGCGGTTTATGGGACGAGCAGTTCTTC.

In its sample, this clonotype was seen a few times. J is TRBJ2-7 and V is TRBV7-6; D is undetermined. The CDR3 has 13 amino acids. V was shortened by 4 bases and J by 4 bases, with 11 bases between the two germline ends. Germline V gene data show CDR1 as SGHVS and CDR2 as FNYEAQ. CDR3 nucleotides: TGTGCCAGCAGCTCACAACCATATTACGAGCAGTACTTC. Translated, it gives CASSSQPYYEQYF. Full variable domain (outside the CDR3, taken from reference TRBV7-6 and TRBJ2-7): GAGVSQSPRYKVTKRGQDVALRCDPISGHVSLYWYRQALGQGPEFLTYFNYEAQQDKSGLPNDRFSAERPEGSISTLTIQRTEQRDSAMYRCASSSQPYYEQYFGPGTRLTVT.

This clonotype was seen only a few times. The CDR3 loop is CSVPTPSGRYEQYF. The CDR3 DNA reads as TGCAGTGTGCCAACTCCCTCAGGGCGGTACGAGCAGTACTTC. The chain joins TRBV20-1 to TRBJ2-5; D might be TRBD1 (5 bases). The DNA end lines up better with TRBJ2-7; the J call may be wrong. The CDR3 length is 14 residues. Germline V gives CDR1 DFQATT, CDR2 SNEGSKA (reference sequence).

This clonotype was detected a few times. The chain links TRBV20-1 to TRBJ2-1; unclear D gene. The CDR3 covers 13 residues. Trimming took off 1 base at V and 3 bases at J, with 7 bases between the two ends. Germline V lookup: CDR1 DFQATT, CDR2 SNEGSKA (reference sequence). CDR3 coding DNA: TGCAGTGCTAGAGGCCCCAGCTACAATGAGCAGTTCTTC. This codes for CSARGPSYNEQFF.